These 21 T cell receptor beta chains were sequenced from one sample in a study of PD-1 blockade in mismatch repair-deficient tumors. The data were produced by immunoSEQ multiplex PCR, yet TCRdb's version contains in-frame clones alone and is incomplete. Among 95,000 to 150,000 clones listed, more than 85% were seen once. Sequences were derived from peripheral blood, sampled 44 weeks after starting pembrolizumab. These receptor sequences come from an adult with mismatch repair-deficient cancer.

The rearrangement links TRBV5-6 to TRBJ2-3; TRBD2 agrees at 9 bases. V shed 4 bases, J shed 5 bases, and the junction held 17 bases outside the gene matches. CDR1 SGHDT and CDR2 YYEEEE come from the germline V gene. The CDR3 spans 18 residues. The CDR3 DNA sequence: TGTGCCAGCAGCCTCCCAAAAGGCAAGCGGGAGGAGGAAGATACGCAGTATTTT. It yields the protein CASSLPKGKREEEDTQYF.

The chain recombines TRBV7-6 with TRBJ2-7; 7 bases agree with TRBD2. CDR1 and CDR2 from the germline V gene are SGHVS and FNYEAQ. The CDR3 runs 15 residues. With 1 base clipped from V and 1 base from J, the junction kept 4 bases outside the gene matches. This chain's CDR3 is CASSLEAGESYEQYF. The CDR3 DNA reads as TGTGCCAGCAGCTTAGAGGCGGGAGAATCCTACGAGCAGTACTTC.

Note on this clone: This sample includes further DNA sequences coding for the same CDR3. The V and J genes are TRBV28 and TRBJ2-7; D gene ambiguous. This CDR3 spans 11 amino acids. Germline-derived CDR1 and CDR2 are MDHEN and SYDVKM. V lost 3 bases, J lost 6 bases, and 6 bases lay in between. The CDR3 nucleotides read TGTGCCAGCAGTTTTCGAGGCGAGCAGTACTTC. It specifies CASSFRGEQYF. The variable domain in full, completed from reference TRBV28 and TRBJ2-7, reads DVKVTQSSRYLVKRTGEKVFLECVQDMDHENMFWYRQDPGLGLRLIYFSYDVKMKEKGDIPEGYSVSREKKERFSLILESASTNQTSMYLCASSFRGEQYFGPGTRLTVT.

V is TRBV5-8 and J is TRBJ1-4; 7 bases fit TRBD1. Germline lookup yields CDR1 SGHTS and CDR2 YDEGEE. The CDR3 covers 16 residues. V lost 4 bases and J lost 0; bases outside the gene matches: 6. This CDR3 is CASSVGTAATNEKLFF. The CDR3 DNA is TGTGCCAGCAGCGTGGGGACAGCTGCAACTAATGAAAAACTGTTTTTT.

V gene TRBV29-1 combines with J gene TRBJ2-7; D could derive from TRBD1 or TRBD2 (5 bases each). The CDR3 runs 14 residues. Germline V gives CDR1 SQVTM, CDR2 ANQGSEA. The V end was cut by 2 bases, the J end by 7 bases, with 18 bases between. CDR3 nucleotide sequence: TGCAGCGTTGAAACGGCTAGCTCCTCAGGGGAGCAGTACTTC. It yields the protein CSVETASSSGEQYF.

This chain joins TRBV11-2 and TRBJ2-7; 7 bases fit TRBD1. After removal of 5 bases from V and 4 bases from J, the junction contained 11 bases not matched to a gene. The CDR3 covers 15 residues. Germline V gene data show CDR1 as SGHAT and CDR2 as FQNNGV. The CDR3 bases are TGTGCCAGCAGCCGCCCGGGACAGCAAAAATACGAGCAGTACTTC. Protein sequence: CASSRPGQQKYEQYF.

This chain connects TRBV11-3 to TRBJ2-5; 7 nucleotides agree with TRBD2. The CDR3 is made up of 16 amino acids. Trimming took 0 bases from V and 5 from J; bases not matched to a gene: 9. Germline assignment: CDR1 SGHNT and CDR2 YENEEA. This chain's CDR3 is CASSLEGLAAGETQYF. CDR3 DNA sequence: TGTGCCAGCAGCTTAGAAGGGCTAGCGGCGGGGGAGACCCAGTACTTC.

The rearrangement links TRBV7-9 to TRBJ1-3; the D is unclear. The CDR3 sequence is 14 residues long. V was trimmed by 6 bases and J by 0 bases, leaving 9 bases between them. Per germline, CDR1 SEHNR and CDR2 FQNEAQ (reference sequence). The DNA for the CDR3 is TGTGCCAGCAGTCTGGGCAACTCTGGAAACACCATATATTTT. It is translated as CASSLGNSGNTIYF.

V usage is TRBV6-1 and J usage is TRBJ2-1; the D gene is possibly TRBD1 (6 bases). The germline V gene encodes CDR1 MNHNS and CDR2 SASEGT. CDR3 length equals 16 residues. The V gene lost 0 bases and the J gene lost 5 bases, with 14 bases spanning the gap. CDR3 protein: CASSEAAWGTNNEQFF. The CDR3 nucleotides read TGTGCCAGCAGTGAAGCGGCGTGGGGGACAAACAATGAGCAGTTCTTC.

This clone was recorded once. The chain carries TRBV7-9 and TRBJ1-2, with 8 bases that match TRBD1. Germline loops: CDR1 SEHNR, CDR2 FQNEAQ (reference sequence). The J segment lost 4 bases and the V segment lost 4 bases, leaving 11 bases of the junction unmatched. CDR3 size: 16 residues. In DNA, the CDR3 is TGTGCCAGCAGCTCACATCAGGGGGCGCTTGGCTATGGCTACACCTTC. This translates into CASSSHQGALGYGYTF.

This chain joins TRBV9 and TRBJ2-1, with 10 positions matching TRBD2. The germline gives CDR1 SGDLS, CDR2 YYNGEE. V trimming: 3 bases; J trimming: 4 bases; junction bases outside the gene matches: 7. The CDR3 runs to 16 residues. This CDR3 is CASSEGASGSYNEQFF. CDR3 bases: TGTGCCAGCAGCGAGGGGGCTAGCGGGAGTTACAATGAGCAGTTCTTC.

The chain recombines TRBV29-1 with TRBJ2-1; 9 bases align to TRBD2. The CDR3 runs 14 residues. V lost 4 bases to trimming and J lost 4 bases; unmatched junction nucleotides: 5. Looked up from germline, CDR1 is SQVTM and CDR2 is ANQGSEA. The CDR3: CSVVKLAGYNEQFF. The CDR3 DNA follows: TGCAGCGTTGTAAAGCTAGCGGGATACAATGAGCAGTTCTTC.

There are a few counts of this clone. The chain links TRBV18 to TRBJ2-7, with 10 bases matching TRBD1. Germline lookup yields CDR1 KGHSH and CDR2 LQKENI. This CDR3 contains 15 residues. The V segment lost 10 bases and the J segment 3 bases; nucleotides outside the gene matches: 12. CDR3 amino acids: CATPSGTGDRYEQYF. The CDR3, as DNA: TGTGCCACACCATCCGGGACAGGGGATCGCTACGAGCAGTACTTC.

This clone has a handful of counts. The chain combines TRBV5-1 with TRBJ2-7, with D unresolved. CDR1 SGHRS and CDR2 YFSETQ come from the germline V gene. This CDR3 has 13 residues. The ends were cut back, 3 bases at V and 0 bases at J, with 7 bases in the middle. CDR3 residues: CASSSQVSYEQYF. CDR3 DNA: TGCGCCAGCAGCTCACAAGTCTCCTACGAGCAGTACTTC.

This clone was seen a few times. J is TRBJ2-7 and V is TRBV9, with D possibly being TRBD2 (6 bases). The V and J ends lost 3 bases and 9 bases respectively, with 19 bases between them. Germline V gene lookup returns CDR1 SGDLS and CDR2 YYNGEE. The CDR3 loop spans 14 amino acids. CDR3 residues: CASSADRGMGRQYF. CDR3 bases: TGTGCCAGCAGCGCCGATCGGGGGATGGGAAGGCAGTACTTC.

This clone was found a few times. The rearrangement joins TRBV27 to TRBJ1-2, with D perhaps matching TRBD1 (6 bases). Germline CDR1 and CDR2: MNHEY and SMNVEV (reference sequence). The CDR3 totals 10 residues. The V and J ends lost 8 bases and 8 bases respectively, with 9 bases between them. CDR3 sequence: CASVGAGYTF. For the CDR3, the DNA is TGTGCCAGCGTGGGGGCGGGCTACACCTTC.

The chain employs TRBV5-1 and TRBJ2-7; TRBD2 is a possible D gene (5 bases). Per the germline V gene, CDR1 is SGHRS and CDR2 is YFSETQ. This CDR3 is built from 15 residues. Trimming took 4 bases from V and 2 from J, leaving 16 bases between them. CDR3 residues: CASSAQPGIAYEQYF. CDR3 in DNA: TGCGCCAGCAGCGCCCAGCCGGGGATCGCCTACGAGCAGTACTTC.

This chain connects TRBV30 to TRBJ2-3; D is perhaps TRBD1 or TRBD2 (5 bases each). The CDR3 has 16 amino acids. V dropped 0 bases and J dropped 4 bases, with 17 bases sitting between them. In germline, CDR1 is GTSNPN, CDR2 SVGIG (reference sequence). The CDR3 region is CAWSVKGAEGSDTQYF. DNA of the CDR3: TGTGCCTGGAGTGTAAAAGGGGCAGAGGGGTCAGATACGCAGTATTTT.

This clone was detected only a few times. The chain couples TRBV2 to TRBJ1-2, with a possible D match to TRBD1 (5 bases). The CDR3 has 13 residues. Germline CDR1 and CDR2: SNHLY and FYNNEI. V lost 3 bases to trimming and J lost 1 base, with 6 bases between them. This CDR3 reads CASSETVNYGYTF. The CDR3 DNA follows: TGTGCCAGCAGTGAGACAGTTAACTATGGCTACACCTTC.

The CDR3 nucleotides are TGTGCCAGCAGCAGCTACAGCTCTGGAAACACCATATATTTT. Translation gives CASSSYSSGNTIYF. V and J are TRBV5-4 and TRBJ1-3, with unresolved D. V dropped 4 bases and J dropped 0 bases, with 8 bases sitting between them. The CDR3 consists of 14 residues. CDR1 is SGHNT and CDR2 is YYREEE in the germline V gene (reference sequence).

This clone came up once. This sequence joins TRBV28 and TRBJ2-1; weak D call: TRBD2 (5 bases). V lost 3 bases to trimming and J lost 7 bases, with 13 bases between them. The CDR3 has 14 residues. Germline CDR1 reads MDHEN; CDR2 reads SYDVKM. The CDR3 loop reads CASSLRAEGNEQFF. CDR3 nucleotides: TGTGCCAGCAGTTTGCGGGCCGAGGGTAATGAGCAGTTCTTC.